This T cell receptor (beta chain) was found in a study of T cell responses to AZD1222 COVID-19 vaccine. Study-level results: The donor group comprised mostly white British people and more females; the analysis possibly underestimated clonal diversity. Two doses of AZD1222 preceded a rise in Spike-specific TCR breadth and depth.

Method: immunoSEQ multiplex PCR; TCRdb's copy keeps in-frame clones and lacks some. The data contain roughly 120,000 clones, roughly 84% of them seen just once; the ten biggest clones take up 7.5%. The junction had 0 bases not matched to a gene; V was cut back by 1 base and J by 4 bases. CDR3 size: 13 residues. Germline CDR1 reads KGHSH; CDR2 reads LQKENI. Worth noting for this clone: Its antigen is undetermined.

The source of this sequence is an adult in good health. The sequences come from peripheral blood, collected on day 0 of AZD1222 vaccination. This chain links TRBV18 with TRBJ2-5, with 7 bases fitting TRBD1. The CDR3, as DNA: TGTGCCAGCTCACCACGACAGGGAGAGACCCAGTACTTC. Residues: CASSPRQGETQYF.